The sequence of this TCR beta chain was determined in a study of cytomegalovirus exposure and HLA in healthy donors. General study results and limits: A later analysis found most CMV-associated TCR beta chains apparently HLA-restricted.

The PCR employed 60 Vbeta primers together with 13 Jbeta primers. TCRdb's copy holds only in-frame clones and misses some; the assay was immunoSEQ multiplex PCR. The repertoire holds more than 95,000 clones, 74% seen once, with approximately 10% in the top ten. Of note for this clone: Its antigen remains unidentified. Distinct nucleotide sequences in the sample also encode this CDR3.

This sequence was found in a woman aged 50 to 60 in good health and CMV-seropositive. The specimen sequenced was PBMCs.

CDR3 residues: CASSPGQGDYEQYF. DNA for the CDR3: TGTGCCAGTAGTCCGGGACAGGGGGACTACGAGCAGTACTTC. V is TRBV19 and J is TRBJ2-7, with 11 nucleotides matching TRBD1. V dropped 5 bases and J dropped 3; count of bases not matched to a gene: 3. CDR1 and CDR2 (germline): LNHDA, SQIVND (reference sequence). The CDR3 contains 14 residues.